The clone carrying this TCR beta chain was seen only a few times. Its antigen is undetermined. The sample originates from a study of cytomegalovirus exposure and HLA in healthy donors. Overall study: Per a later analysis, the roughly 670 first-cohort and some 110 validation repertoires shared one platform. Whole-study findings and limits: According to reports, the classifier identified cytomegalovirus status with high specificity and sensitivity. As confirmed in vitro, a few CMV-associated chains were specific for CMV antigens.

The donors formed part of the roughly 110-subject validation cohort, distinct from the approximately 630-subject first cohort. The V gene lost 4 bases and the J gene lost 3 bases, with 9 bases spanning the gap. There are 13 residues in the CDR3. CDR1 and CDR2 (germline): WSHSY, SAAADI. Profiling relied on immunoSEQ multiplex PCR, and the TCRdb table lists in-frame clones only, not all of them. The table records about 140,000 clones, approximately 90% of them present only once. Sequencing used PBMCs. This TCR was sampled from a man aged 18 to 30 in good health and CMV-seronegative. This sequence joins TRBV10-2 and TRBJ2-5, with D maybe TRBD2 (5 bases). This CDR3 reads CASSGFGKETQYF. The CDR3 DNA is TGCGCCAGCAGTGGCTTCGGGAAAGAGACCCAGTACTTC.